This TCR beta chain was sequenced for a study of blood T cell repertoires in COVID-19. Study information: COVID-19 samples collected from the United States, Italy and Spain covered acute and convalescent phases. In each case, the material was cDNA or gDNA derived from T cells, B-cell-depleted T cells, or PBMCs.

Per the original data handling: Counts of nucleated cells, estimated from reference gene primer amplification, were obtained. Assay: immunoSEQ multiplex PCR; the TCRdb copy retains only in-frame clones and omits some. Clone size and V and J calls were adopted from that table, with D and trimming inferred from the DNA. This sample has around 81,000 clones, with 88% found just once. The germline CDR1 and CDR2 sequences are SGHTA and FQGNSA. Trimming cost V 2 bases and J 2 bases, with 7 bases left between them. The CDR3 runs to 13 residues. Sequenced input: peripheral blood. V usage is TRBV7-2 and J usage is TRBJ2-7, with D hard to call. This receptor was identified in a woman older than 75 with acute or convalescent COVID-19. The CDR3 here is CASSLKQAYEQYF. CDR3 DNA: TGTGCCAGCAGCTTAAAGCAGGCCTACGAGCAGTACTTC.